Listed here are 21 T cell receptor beta chains from one sample, sequenced in a study of CD8+CD57+ T cells in acquired aplastic anemia. Researchers used genomic DNA as the template to profile TCR beta VDJ and CDR3. TCRdb reprocessed the reads via MiXCR and lists one record per CDR3 protein. The sample includes roughly 420,000 distinct CDR3 sequences, 55% to 75% seen only once; the top ten take approximately 4%. The material sequenced was sorted CD4+, CD8+, or CD8+CD57+ T cells (not recorded which) from PBMCs. Receptor source: a human donor in good health, serving as a control.

V is TRBV7-9 and J is TRBJ2-7, with 7 bases aligning to TRBD1. The germline V gene encodes CDR1 SEHNR and CDR2 FQNEAQ (reference sequence). J lost 2 bases, V lost 2 bases, and 6 bases had no gene match. The CDR3 spans 15 residues. The CDR3 DNA is TGTGCCAGCAGCTTAATGGGGGACAGCCCCTACGAGCAGTACTTC. Protein sequence: CASSLMGDSPYEQYF.

This clonotype was found many times. This sequence joins TRBV5-6 and TRBJ2-7; D is unclear. The CDR3 runs to 12 residues. Germline V CDR1 and CDR2: SGHDT, YYEEEE. Trimming shortened V by 0 bases and J by 7 bases, and 8 bases separated the two germline ends. CDR3 residues: CASSLVLGEQYF. DNA of the CDR3: TGTGCCAGCAGCTTGGTCCTGGGAGAGCAGTACTTC.

The chain carries TRBV2 and TRBJ2-6; D is unresolved. The V gene lost 1 base and the J gene lost 5 bases, with 3 bases spanning the gap. CDR1 and CDR2 from the germline V gene are SNHLY and FYNNEI. The CDR3 has 13 residues. Here the CDR3 reads CASSEVRANVLTF. DNA of the CDR3: TGTGCCAGCAGTGAAGTGAGGGCCAACGTCCTGACTTTC.

On this clonotype itself: This likely comes from a read error, as the CDR3 has no conserved phenylalanine or tryptophan at its end. Because the CDR3's place on the DNA is in doubt, the DNA is left out and the CDR3 is given as listed by TCRdb. The V call is TRBV7-8, the J call TRBJ2-4; the table's D call of TRBD1 was not tested on the DNA. Germline loops: CDR1 SGHVS, CDR2 FQNEAQ. The CDR3 sequence runs 13 residues, both termini included. The CDR3 is CASSTSTGSRHYS.

This chain uses TRBV10-3 with TRBJ2-3; TRBD1 matches 7 bases. Germline CDR1 and CDR2: ENHRY and SYGVKD. This CDR3 has 12 amino acids. With 4 bases clipped from V and 15 bases from J, the junction kept 10 bases outside the gene matches. The CDR3 sequence: CAISVTGDTKYF. CDR3 DNA sequence: TGTGCCATCAGTGTAACAGGGGACACGAAATATTTT.

This clonotype has a count of ten or more. V is TRBV11-3 and J is TRBJ2-2; D unclear. The CDR3 sequence is 14 residues long. Germline V gene sequence: CDR1 SGHNT, CDR2 YENEEA. V was trimmed by 5 bases and J by 10 bases, leaving 17 bases between them. The CDR3 is CASSPKYRVEELFF. In DNA, the CDR3 is TGTGCCAGCAGCCCTAAATATCGGGTGGAGGAGCTGTTTTTT.

The chain joins TRBV24-1 to TRBJ1-2; 9 bases line up with TRBD1. CDR3 length: 15 residues. With V trimmed by 5 bases and J by 4 bases, 7 bases remained unmatched. CDR1 and CDR2 (germline): KGHDR, SFDVKD. The CDR3 spells CATSGPGQGFYGYTF. Written as DNA, the CDR3 is TGTGCCACCAGTGGTCCGGGACAGGGATTCTATGGCTACACCTTC.

This chain connects TRBV20-1 to TRBJ1-5; D call uncertain. The CDR3 is 13 residues long. Deletions cut 6 bases from V and 11 bases from J, with 20 bases between. Per germline, CDR1 DFQATT and CDR2 SNEGSKA (reference sequence). Here the CDR3 DNA reads TGCAGTGCCCGTTTGGGGAGGGAAGAGACCCAGCATTTT. Translation gives CSARLGREETQHF.

In this sample, this clonotype turned up many times. The rearrangement links TRBV12-3 or TRBV12-4 to TRBJ2-3; 8 bases fit TRBD1. Trimming took 4 bases from V and 1 from J; bases not matched to a gene: 13. This CDR3 spans 18 amino acids. The CDR3 spells CASSSPPGTGFRTDTQYF. For the CDR3, the DNA is TGTGCCAGCAGTTCCCCTCCGGGGACAGGCTTCCGCACAGATACGCAGTATTTT.

V and J are TRBV4-3 and TRBJ1-1; D perhaps matches TRBD1 (5 bases). Germline V lookup: CDR1 LGHNA, CDR2 YSLEER. The CDR3 contains 14 residues. Trimming took 0 bases from V and 4 from J, leaving 9 bases between them. This CDR3 reads CASSQDRRGTEAFF. DNA for the CDR3: TGCGCCAGCAGCCAAGACAGGAGGGGCACTGAAGCTTTCTTT.

This clonotype was picked up many times. The chain uses TRBV5-5 and TRBJ2-3; possible D gene TRBD1, 6 bases. V shed 0 bases and J shed 4 bases, with 12 bases lying between them. The CDR3 consists of 15 residues. Germline CDR1 reads SGHKS; CDR2 reads YYEKEE (reference sequence). CDR3 nucleotide sequence: TGTGCCAGCAGCTTGGACCTGGGGGCAGCAGATACGCAGTATTTT. Its protein is CASSLDLGAADTQYF.

This clonotype was seen repeatedly, ten times or more. V gene TRBV3-1 combines with J gene TRBJ2-7; the match to TRBD1 covers 10 bases. Germline V gene data show CDR1 as LGHDT and CDR2 as YNNKEL (reference sequence). V was pared by 1 base and J by 4 bases, with 4 bases of the junction left unmatched. The CDR3 loop spans 15 amino acids. CDR3 DNA: TGTGCCAGCAGCCAAGGACAGGGGGCTAATTACGAGCAGTACTTC. Its protein is CASSQGQGANYEQYF.

The chain carries TRBV15 and TRBJ2-5, with a possible D match to TRBD1 (5 bases). CDR3 length equals 14 residues. The germline CDR1 and CDR2 sequences are LNHNV and YYDKDF (reference sequence). V shed 3 bases and J shed 2 bases, with 10 bases lying between them. The CDR3 is CATSRDTAQETQYF. As DNA, the CDR3 is TGTGCCACCAGCAGGGACACGGCGCAAGAGACCCAGTACTTC.

This clonotype was recorded a few times. The chain has TRBV12-3 or TRBV12-4 and TRBJ1-5; no firm D call. The V and J ends lost 5 bases and 7 bases respectively, with 12 bases between them. This CDR3 has 13 amino acids. The CDR3 DNA reads TGTGCCAGCAGTGAGAGGGTTGGGCAGCCCCAGCATTTT. Translated: CASSERVGQPQHF.

The sample holds one count of this clonotype. The junction does not match germline at one end; this may be a read error. The chain couples TRBV5-1 to TRBJ1-5; D perhaps matches TRBD1 (5 bases). CDR1 and CDR2 from the germline V gene are SGHRS and YFSETQ. The CDR3 has 13 amino acids. CDR3 protein: CASSLDGTGTQHF. The CDR3 DNA follows: TGCGCCAGTAGCTTAGACGGGACTGGGACCCAGCATTTT.

As regards this clonotype: The germline gene is not matched at one end of the junction; a read error may be the cause. The chain couples TRBV7-8 to TRBJ2-7; D possibly corresponds to TRBD1 (5 bases). Germline CDR1 and CDR2: SGHVS and FQNEAQ. This CDR3 region has 13 residues. For the CDR3, the DNA is TGTGCCAGCAGCTTGACGGATTCGGACACTGAAGCTTTC. Amino acids: CASSLTDSDTEAF.

This chain links TRBV7-2 with TRBJ2-7, with unresolved D. This CDR3 spans 13 amino acids. Per the germline V gene, CDR1 is SGHTA and CDR2 is FQGNSA. CDR3 DNA: TGTGCCAGCAGCTTGAACTACGGTTACGAGCAGTTCGTG. As protein: CASSLNYGYEQFV.

At least ten counts were recorded for this clonotype. The V and J genes are TRBV20-1 and TRBJ2-3, with a weak D call TRBD1 (5 bases). This CDR3 is built from 13 residues. From germline, CDR1 is DFQATT and CDR2 SNEGSKA (reference sequence). With 5 bases removed from V and 2 bases from J, the gap between germline ends came to 11 bases. As DNA, the CDR3 is TGCAGTGCTGCGGACACCTCCACAGATACGCAGTATTTT. Protein: CSAADTSTDTQYF.

The chain carries TRBV7-2 and TRBJ2-7; perhaps TRBD2 as D (5 bases). CDR1 SGHTA and CDR2 FQGNSA come from the germline V gene. V gave up 3 bases and J gave up 6 bases, with 15 bases separating them. This CDR3 contains 14 residues. The CDR3 DNA is TGTGCCAGCAGCTTTGGGAGCCGACCACTCGAGCAGTACTTC. This codes for CASSFGSRPLEQYF.

This clonotype came up many times. This rearrangement joins TRBV12-5 to TRBJ2-7; D unresolved. The ends were cut back, 0 bases at V and 3 bases at J, with 9 bases in the middle. Germline CDR1 is LGHNT and CDR2 is FRNRAP. The CDR3 length is 14 residues. For the CDR3, the DNA is TGTGCTAGTGGTTTGGTACCTGACCTCTACGAGCAGTACTTC. As protein: CASGLVPDLYEQYF.

The table lists this clonotype with a few counts. The J gene is TRBJ2-5, the V gene TRBV19; D tentatively reads TRBD1 or TRBD2 (6 bases each). The CDR3 totals 14 residues. From germline, CDR1 is LNHDA and CDR2 SQIVND (reference sequence). The CDR3 protein is CAGLGGRDQETQYF. The CDR3 coding sequence is TGTGCGGGGCTCGGGGGCCGTGACCAAGAGACCCAGTACTTC.